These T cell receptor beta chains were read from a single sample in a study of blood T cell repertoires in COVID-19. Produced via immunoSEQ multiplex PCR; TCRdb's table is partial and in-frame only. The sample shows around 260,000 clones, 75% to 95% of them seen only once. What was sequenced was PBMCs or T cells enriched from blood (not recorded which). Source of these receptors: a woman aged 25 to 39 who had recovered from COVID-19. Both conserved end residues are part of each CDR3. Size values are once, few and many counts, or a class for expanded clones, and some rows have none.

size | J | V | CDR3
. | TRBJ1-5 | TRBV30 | CAWSQTGGSQPQHF
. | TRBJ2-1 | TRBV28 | CASRYSGTPSNEQFF
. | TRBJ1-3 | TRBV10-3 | CAISDPDSVSGNTIYF
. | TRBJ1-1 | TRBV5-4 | CASSWWDRNTEAFF
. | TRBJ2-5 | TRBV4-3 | CASSQDLTVQETQYF
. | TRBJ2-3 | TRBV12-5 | CASGSGQDGTDTQYF
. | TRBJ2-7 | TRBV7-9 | CASSFGLENYEQYF
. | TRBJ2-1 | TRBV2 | CASVAGTSYNEQFF
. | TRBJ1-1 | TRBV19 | CASSATTGGYTEAFF
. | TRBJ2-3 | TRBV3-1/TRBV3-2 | CASSHGDGTGMGHTDTQYF
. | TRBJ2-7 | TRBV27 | CASRYTGTGGEQYF
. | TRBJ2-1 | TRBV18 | CASSQGTVYNEQFF
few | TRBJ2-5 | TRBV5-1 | CASSSGIQETQYF
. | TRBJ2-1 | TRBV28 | CASSLTSGEQFF
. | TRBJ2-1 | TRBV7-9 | CASSLGTATYNEQFF
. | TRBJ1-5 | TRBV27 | CASSLSVQFIEPQHF
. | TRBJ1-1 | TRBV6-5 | CASSSGTDTEAFF
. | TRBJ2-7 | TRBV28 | CASREPGQLYEQYF
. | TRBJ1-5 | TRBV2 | CASSGGGNQPQHF
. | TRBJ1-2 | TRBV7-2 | CASSLEPQGVSGYTF
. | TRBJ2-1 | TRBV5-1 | CASSWTPPEEQFF
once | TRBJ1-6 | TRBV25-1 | CASRPWENSPLHF
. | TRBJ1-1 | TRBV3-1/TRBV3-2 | CASSQQGPGTEAFF
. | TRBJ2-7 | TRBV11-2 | CASSKGQGAEEQYF
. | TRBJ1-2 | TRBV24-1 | CATSESGQGGGYTF
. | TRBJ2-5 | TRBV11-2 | CASSLVSVVPKTQYF
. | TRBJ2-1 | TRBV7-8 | CASTGTSGRSGRYNEQFF
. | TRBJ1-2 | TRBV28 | CASSLSDRGRGYTF
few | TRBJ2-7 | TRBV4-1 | CASSQPRTGGAEQYF
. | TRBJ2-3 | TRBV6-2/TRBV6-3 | CASSYVLTTSGTRTDTQYF
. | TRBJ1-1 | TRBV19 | CASSIVLNTEAFF
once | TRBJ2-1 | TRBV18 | CASTLRPGQGVNEQFF
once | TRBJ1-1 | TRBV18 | CASSPTANTEAFF
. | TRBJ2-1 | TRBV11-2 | CASSLELASYNEQFF
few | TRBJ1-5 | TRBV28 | CASSYRGGQPQHF
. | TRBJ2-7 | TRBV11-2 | CASSLQGGSYEQYF
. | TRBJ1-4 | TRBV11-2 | CASSSRGGEKLFF
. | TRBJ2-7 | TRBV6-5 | CASALREVGYEQYF
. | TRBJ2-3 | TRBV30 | CAWSVPKLAGLTDTQYF
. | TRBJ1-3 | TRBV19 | CASSPQGRSGNTIYF
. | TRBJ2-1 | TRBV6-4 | CASSDSGGAYNEQFF
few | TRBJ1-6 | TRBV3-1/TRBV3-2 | CASSIRTGENSPLHF
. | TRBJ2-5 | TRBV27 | CASSRRTSGRVETQYF
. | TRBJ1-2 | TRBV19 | CASSLQGRSYGYTF
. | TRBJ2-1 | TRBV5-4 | CASSPTGSEQFF
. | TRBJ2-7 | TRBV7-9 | CASSGKDSQAYEQYF
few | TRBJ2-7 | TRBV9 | CASSPPTSGNNKQYF
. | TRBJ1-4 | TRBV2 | CASSDTGEVKEKLFF
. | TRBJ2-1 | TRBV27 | CASSPRGTSGYNEQFF